A single sample gave rise to the 24 T cell receptor beta chains below, sequenced in a study of control samples from healthy donors and cancer patients (dated by TCRdb to 2020 to 2021). The library was obtained by the immunoSEQ multiplex PCR assay. TCRdb carries this immuneACCESS record with in-frame sequences only. Its versions omit some clonotypes, under half of them owing to an unresolved V gene in the studies checked, with the rest unexplained. The sample table holds about 89,000 clones, of which more than 70% were seen once. Less than 2.5% of the sample belongs to the ten largest clones. Sample: blood. Source of these receptors: a woman aged 40 to 49 in good health.

The chain has TRBV6-1 and TRBJ1-3, with D unclear. V shed 3 bases and J shed 3 bases, with 6 bases lying between them. In germline, CDR1 is MNHNS, CDR2 SASEGT. This CDR3 has 13 residues. CDR3 in amino acids: CASSEVHGNTIYF. The CDR3 DNA sequence: TGTGCCAGCAGTGAGGTTCATGGAAACACCATATATTTT.

Only a few counts were recorded for this clone. The chain uses TRBV9 and TRBJ2-4, with D possibly TRBD1 on 6 matching bases. The germline CDR1 and CDR2 sequences are SGDLS and YYNGEE. This CDR3 is 15 amino acids long. Trimming stripped 2 bases from V and 3 bases from J, with 12 bases between. Here the CDR3 DNA reads TGTGCCAGCAGCGTGGCAGGGGCGGGCAAAAACATTCAGTACTTC. Residues: CASSVAGAGKNIQYF.

V and J are TRBV6-2 or TRBV6-3 and TRBJ2-3, with D tentatively TRBD2 (6 bases). The CDR3 is 15 residues long. V was shortened by 2 bases and J by 2 bases, with 11 bases between the two germline ends. Germline V CDR1 and CDR2: MNHEY, SVGEGT. In DNA form, the CDR3 reads TGTGCCAGCAGTTACGAGGACTATCTCACAGATACGCAGTATTTT. Amino acid sequence: CASSYEDYLTDTQYF.

The chain links TRBV2 to TRBJ1-4; D is unclear. The V end was cut by 2 bases, the J end by 4 bases, with 14 bases between. Germline V gene data show CDR1 as SNHLY and CDR2 as FYNNEI. The CDR3 loop spans 16 amino acids. The CDR3 bases are TGTGCCAGCAGTGAAATCGAGGGCAGTATTAATGAAAAACTGTTTTTT. Its translation: CASSEIEGSINEKLFF.

This rearrangement joins TRBV12-3 or TRBV12-4 to TRBJ1-3; no clear D. The CDR3 runs 13 residues. V was clipped by 2 bases and J by 2 bases, with 4 bases between them. DNA for the CDR3: TGTGCCAGCAGTTTACCCCCTGGAAACACCATATATTTT. The encoded protein is CASSLPPGNTIYF.

For the CDR3, the DNA is TGTGCCAGCAGACCGGCCGGGGCAACCACCATATATTTT. Protein product: CASRPAGATTIYF. This chain uses TRBV11-3 with TRBJ1-3, with D tentatively TRBD1 (5 bases). The CDR3 extends over 13 amino acids. Trimming took 6 bases from V and 9 from J, leaving 15 bases between them. Germline-derived CDR1 and CDR2 are SGHNT and YENEEA.

CDR3 coding DNA: TGTGCCAGCAGCTTAGTCGCGACAGCAAATAATTCACCCCTCCACTTT. Translating it yields CASSLVATANNSPLHF. The rearrangement joins TRBV7-2 to TRBJ1-6, with D tentatively TRBD1 (5 bases). Germline CDR1 and CDR2: SGHTA and FQGNSA. The CDR3 has 16 amino acids. Trimming shortened V by 1 base and J by 5 bases, and 12 bases separated the two germline ends.

V and J are TRBV24-1 and TRBJ1-1; D is ambiguous. This CDR3 contains 12 residues. Germline-derived CDR1 and CDR2 are KGHDR and SFDVKD. Trimming pared 3 bases from V and 8 bases from J, leaving 9 bases between. CDR3 nucleotide sequence: TGTGCCACCAGTGATATGGGGAGAGAAGCTTTCTTT. It codes for CATSDMGREAFF.

J is TRBJ2-3 and V is TRBV9, with 9 nucleotides matching TRBD2. The CDR3 is 16 amino acids. CDR1 SGDLS and CDR2 YYNGEE come from the germline V gene. V was clipped by 3 bases and J by 0 bases; unmatched bases: 5. CDR3 loop: CASSAGGGVSTDTQYF. The CDR3 region has the DNA TGTGCCAGCAGCGCGGGCGGGGGGGTGAGCACAGATACGCAGTATTTT.

The rearrangement joins TRBV18 to TRBJ1-4; D call uncertain. The length of the CDR3 is 15 residues. The germline V gene has CDR1 KGHSH and CDR2 LQKENI. Trimming stripped 0 bases from V and 8 bases from J, with 13 bases between. The CDR3 DNA reads TGTGCCAGCTCACCACCGGCGGGGAGAGGGGAAAAACTGTTTTTT. This encodes CASSPPAGRGEKLFF.

This chain connects TRBV6-5 to TRBJ1-1; D gene unclear. CDR1 MNHEY and CDR2 SVGAGI come from the germline V gene. V was shortened by 5 bases and J by 1 base, with 8 bases between the two germline ends. The CDR3 has 13 residues. The CDR3 sequence is CASSTDGNTEAFF. DNA for the CDR3: TGTGCCAGCAGTACGGATGGGAACACTGAAGCTTTCTTT.

The rearrangement uses TRBV7-2 and TRBJ1-3; D gene uncertain. Trimming cost V 1 base and J 5 bases, with 12 bases left between them. The V gene's germline CDR1 is SGHTA and CDR2 FQGNSA. The length of the CDR3 is 15 residues. CDR3 amino acids: CASSLDTSARNTIYF. CDR3 DNA: TGTGCCAGCAGCTTAGACACGTCAGCAAGAAACACCATATATTTT.

Relative to its sample, this clone is medium-sized. The chain has TRBV15 and TRBJ2-7; no reliable D call. The germline gives CDR1 LNHNV, CDR2 YYDKDF (reference sequence). Trimming shortened V by 5 bases and J by 2 bases, and 13 bases separated the two germline ends. The CDR3 runs 14 residues. CDR3 loop: CATSVKGSAYEQYF. In nucleotides, the CDR3 is TGTGCCACCAGCGTCAAAGGTTCTGCCTACGAGCAGTACTTC.

The chain joins TRBV5-1 to TRBJ2-7, with 9 bases fitting TRBD2. Germline CDR1 SGHRS, CDR2 YFSETQ. This CDR3 comprises 14 residues. V lost 5 bases, J lost 7 bases, and 10 bases stayed unmatched. CDR3 loop: CASSQVLAGKEQYF. The CDR3 DNA sequence: TGCGCCAGCAGTCAGGTCCTAGCGGGGAAAGAGCAGTACTTC.

This clone turned up a few times. J is TRBJ1-2 and V is TRBV30; 12 bases align to TRBD1. Germline assignment: CDR1 GTSNPN and CDR2 SVGIG (reference sequence). V lost 2 bases, J lost 7 bases, and 5 bases stayed unmatched. The length of the CDR3 is 14 residues. In DNA, the CDR3 is TGTGCCTGGAGTTCCGGGACAGGGGGCTTTGGCTACACCTTC. As protein: CAWSSGTGGFGYTF.

V usage is TRBV9 and J usage is TRBJ2-2; 10 bases fit TRBD1. The CDR3 has 14 amino acids. Germline V gene data show CDR1 as SGDLS and CDR2 as YYNGEE. Losses at the gene ends were 4 bases for V and 7 bases for J; bases not matched to a gene: 4. CDR3 sequence (DNA): TGTGCCAGCAGCTTGGGACAGGGGATCGGGGAGCTGTTTTTT. Translating gives CASSLGQGIGELFF. Complete variable domain (other parts from reference TRBV9 and TRBJ2-2): DSGVTQTPKHLITATGQRVTLRCSPRSGDLSVYWYQQSLDQGLQFLIQYYNGEERAKGNILERFSAQQFPDLHSELNLSSLELGDSALYFCASSLGQGIGELFFGEGSRLTVL.

A single count supports this clone. The CDR3 does not close with the conserved phenylalanine or tryptophan, likely indicating a read error. The DNA is omitted, as the CDR3 cannot be located on it reliably, and the CDR3 follows TCRdb's listing. V gene TRBV4-1 combines with J gene TRBJ2-3; TRBD1, the table's D call, lacks a check against the DNA. CDR1 and CDR2 from the germline V gene are MGHRA and YSYEKL. Including both end residues, the CDR3 is 13 amino acids long. The CDR3 sequence is CASSQEQGWFIEL.

This clone has only one observation. The chain links TRBV7-3 to TRBJ1-1, with D perhaps TRBD1 (5 bases). The CDR3 covers 13 residues. Germline V gives CDR1 SGHTA, CDR2 FQGTGA. V shed 5 bases and J shed 8 bases, with 15 bases lying between them. DNA of the CDR3: TGTGCCAGCAGCCAACGGCGGGGCGGAGAAGCTTTCTTT. This codes for CASSQRRGGEAFF.

This chain connects TRBV10-2 to TRBJ1-4; 10 bases fit TRBD1. The CDR3 is made up of 14 amino acids. The junction had 7 bases not matched to a gene; V was cut back by 7 bases and J by 8 bases. Germline values: CDR1 WSHSY, CDR2 SAAADI. The CDR3 DNA reads as TGCGCCAGCATGCCGGGACAGGGGAAGGAAAAACTGTTTTTT. The encoded protein is CASMPGQGKEKLFF.

This chain connects TRBV10-3 to TRBJ2-2; TRBD2 matches at 7 bases. There are 15 residues in the CDR3. Germline V lookup: CDR1 ENHRY, CDR2 SYGVKD. Trimming took 6 bases from V and 3 from J; bases not matched to a gene: 7. This CDR3 is CAISPRGGDTGELFF. The CDR3 nucleotides read TGTGCCATCAGCCCAAGGGGAGGGGACACCGGGGAGCTGTTTTTT.

V is TRBV21-1 and J is TRBJ2-7; the D call in the table, TRBD2, was not verified against the DNA. TRBV21-1 is a listed pseudogene. The length of the CDR3 is 17 residues. Here the CDR3 DNA reads TGTGCCAGCAGCAAACCTGCGGCGGGGGGCTCATCCTACGAGCAGTACTTC. Its protein product is CASSKPAAGGSSYEQYF.

This clone showed up just once. This chain uses TRBV5-1 with TRBJ2-3, with D possibly TRBD1 on 5 matching bases. This CDR3 has 14 amino acids. The ends were cut back, 2 bases at V and 6 bases at J, with 13 bases in the middle. Germline V gene data show CDR1 as SGHRS and CDR2 as YFSETQ. In DNA form, the CDR3 reads TGCGCCAGCAGCTTATCCTCAGGGCACGATACGCAGTATTTT. It encodes CASSLSSGHDTQYF.

This chain links TRBV16 with TRBJ1-1, with TRBD1 as a possible D gene (5 bases). Germline V gene data show CDR1 as KGHSY and CDR2 as FQNENV. With 0 bases removed from V and 4 bases from J, the gap between germline ends came to 12 bases. CDR3 length equals 15 residues. CDR3 sequence (DNA): TGTGCCAGCAGCCAATCTGCCCCTCAGGGCACTGAAGCTTTCTTT. This gives the protein CASSQSAPQGTEAFF.

This chain joins TRBV9 and TRBJ1-1, with D perhaps TRBD1 (5 bases). The CDR3 is 13 amino acids. Trimming took off 2 bases at V and 5 bases at J, with 10 bases between the two ends. Germline-derived CDR1 and CDR2 are SGDLS and YYNGEE. The CDR3 loop is CASSVAGETEAFF. The CDR3 DNA reads TGTGCCAGCAGCGTGGCGGGGGAGACTGAAGCTTTCTTT.